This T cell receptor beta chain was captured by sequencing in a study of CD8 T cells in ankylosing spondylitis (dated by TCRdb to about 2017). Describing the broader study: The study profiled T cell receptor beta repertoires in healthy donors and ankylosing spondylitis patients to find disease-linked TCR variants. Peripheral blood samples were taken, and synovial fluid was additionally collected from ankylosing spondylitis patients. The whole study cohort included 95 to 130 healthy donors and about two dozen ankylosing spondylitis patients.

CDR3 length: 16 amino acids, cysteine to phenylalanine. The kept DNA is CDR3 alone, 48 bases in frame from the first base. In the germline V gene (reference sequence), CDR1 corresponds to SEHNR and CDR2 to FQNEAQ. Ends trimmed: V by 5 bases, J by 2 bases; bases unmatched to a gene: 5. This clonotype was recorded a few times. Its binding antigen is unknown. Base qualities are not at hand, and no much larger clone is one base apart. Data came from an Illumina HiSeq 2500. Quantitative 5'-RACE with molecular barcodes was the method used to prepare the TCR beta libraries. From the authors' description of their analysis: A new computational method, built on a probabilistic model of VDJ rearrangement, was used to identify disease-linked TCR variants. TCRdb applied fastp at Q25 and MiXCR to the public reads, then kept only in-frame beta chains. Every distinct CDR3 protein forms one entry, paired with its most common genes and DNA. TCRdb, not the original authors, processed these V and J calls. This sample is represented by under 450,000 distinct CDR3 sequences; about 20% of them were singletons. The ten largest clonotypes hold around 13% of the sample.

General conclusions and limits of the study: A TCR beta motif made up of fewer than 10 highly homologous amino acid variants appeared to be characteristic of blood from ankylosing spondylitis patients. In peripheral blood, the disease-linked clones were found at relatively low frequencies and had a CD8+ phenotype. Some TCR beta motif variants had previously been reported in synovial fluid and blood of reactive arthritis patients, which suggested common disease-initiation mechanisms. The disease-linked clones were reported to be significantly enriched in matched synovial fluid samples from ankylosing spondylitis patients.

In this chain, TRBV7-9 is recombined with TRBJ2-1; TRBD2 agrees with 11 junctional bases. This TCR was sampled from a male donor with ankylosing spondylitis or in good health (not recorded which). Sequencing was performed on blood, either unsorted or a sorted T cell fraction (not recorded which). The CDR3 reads CASSPLAGVTYNEQFF. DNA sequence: TGTGCCAGCAGCCCACTAGCGGGGGTAACCTACAATGAGCAGTTCTTC.